The 19 T cell receptor beta chains below come from one sample, sequenced in a study of T-cell reconstitution after alpha-beta-depleted transplantation in children (dated by TCRdb to about 2016). Sample treatment or condition, as interpreted from the label and publication: allogeneic hematopoietic cell transplantation with graft depleted of TCRalphabeta T cells and CD19 B cells. Library method: PCR. Sequencer: Illumina HiSeq 2500. TCR libraries were prepared with molecular barcoding, using unique molecular identifiers to normalize TCRbeta repertoire quantification. TCRdb trimmed the raw reads at Q25, called clones with MiXCR and kept productive beta chains. Every entry covers one CDR3 protein and lists the most common genes and DNA from its rows. For this sample there are approximately 190,000 distinct CDR3 sequences; around 9.2% appear just once. The leading ten clones occupy 35% to 45% of the sample.

The material was PBMCs, mostly from graft donor cells, obtained 360 days after TCRalphabeta/CD19-depleted stem cell transplant. These receptors were taken from a male patient aged 2-15 years who had a stem cell transplant for acute myeloid leukemia, so the T cells may come from the graft donor.

The rearrangement uses TRBV7-3 and TRBJ2-1; no reliable D call. V lost 5 bases to trimming and J lost 10 bases, with 15 bases between them. CDR3 length equals 13 residues. CDR1 SGHTA and CDR2 FQGTGA come from the germline V gene. In DNA, the CDR3 is TGTGCCAGCAGCCCGACCACCCTCGGGGAGCAGTTCTTC. This translates into CASSPTTLGEQFF.

This clonotype has a handful of counts. The chain joins TRBV20-1 to TRBJ2-1; 8 bases agree with TRBD1. Germline-derived CDR1 and CDR2 are DFQATT and SNEGSKA (reference sequence). Germline trimming cut 7 bases from V and 4 bases from J; bases unmatched to any gene: 9. CDR3 length: 14 amino acids. The CDR3 sequence: CSVTGQEFYNEQFF. The DNA for the CDR3 is TGCAGTGTCACGGGACAGGAGTTTTACAATGAGCAGTTCTTC.

There are many counts of this clonotype. The chain employs TRBV7-2 and TRBJ1-4; D is unclear. Trimming removed 1 base from V and 4 bases from J, with 4 bases in between. The CDR3 is made up of 13 amino acids. Looked up from germline, CDR1 is SGHTA and CDR2 is FQGNSA. DNA of the CDR3: TGTGCCAGCAGCTTAGTGTATAATGAAAAACTGTTTTTT. It yields the protein CASSLVYNEKLFF.

This clonotype was picked up a small number of times. CDR3 protein: CASTPRGTLETQYF. CDR3 sequence (DNA): TGCGCCAGCACCCCCCGAGGGACTCTGGAGACCCAGTACTTC. This chain joins TRBV5-1 and TRBJ2-5, with a tentative D call TRBD2 (6 bases). Germline V CDR1 and CDR2: SGHRS, YFSETQ. The CDR3 is 14 amino acids. With 6 bases removed from V and 5 bases from J, the gap between germline ends came to 17 bases.

This clonotype was seen repeatedly, ten times or more. The chain is built from TRBV29-1 and TRBJ2-5; D remains ambiguous. This CDR3 spans 11 amino acids. The germline V and J ends were trimmed by 6 bases and 7 bases, with 12 bases remaining between them. CDR1 is SQVTM, CDR2 ANQGSEA, per germline. This CDR3 reads CSVLFWGTQYF. CDR3 sequence (DNA): TGCAGCGTACTTTTCTGGGGGACCCAGTACTTC.

This clonotype appeared a few times. This chain joins TRBV21-1 and TRBJ2-4; the tabulated D call, TRBD2, remains unverified against the DNA. TRBV21-1 is flagged as a pseudogene. The CDR3 loop spans 19 amino acids. DNA for the CDR3: TGTGCCAGCAGCAAAGTAGGGGGGCTCTCCAATTCCCCCAAAAACATTCAGTACTTC. Translating it yields CASSKVGGLSNSPKNIQYF.

This clonotype was counted between two and nine times. The rearrangement joins TRBV6-5 to TRBJ1-3; D gene unclear. Trimming removed 0 bases at V and 4 bases at J, with 10 bases between. There are 15 residues in the CDR3. The germline CDR1 and CDR2 sequences are MNHEY and SVGAGI. CDR3 region: CASSYSERVGNTIYF. CDR3 coding DNA: TGTGCCAGCAGTTACTCAGAGAGGGTCGGAAACACCATATATTTT.

The V gene is TRBV7-9, the J gene TRBJ2-1, with TRBD2 matching 8 bases. V lost 7 bases and J lost 1; bases outside the gene matches: 9. This CDR3 is 16 amino acids long. Germline assignment: CDR1 SEHNR and CDR2 FQNEAQ (reference sequence). This chain's CDR3 is CASTVGSSGSYNEQFF. Written as DNA, the CDR3 is TGTGCCAGCACCGTCGGGTCTAGCGGGTCCTACAATGAGCAGTTCTTC.

This CDR3 is CSARRSARSYEQYF. CDR3 sequence (DNA): TGCAGTGCTCGCAGGTCAGCACGCTCCTACGAGCAGTACTTC. The gene calls are TRBV20-1 and TRBJ2-7; D not resolved. Trimming removed 5 bases from V and 0 bases from J, with 14 bases in between. This CDR3 is built from 14 residues. The germline CDR1 and CDR2 sequences are DFQATT and SNEGSKA (reference sequence).

This clonotype was seen many times. The chain employs TRBV6-2 or TRBV6-3 and TRBJ2-1; no firm D call. Germline V gene sequence: CDR1 MNHEY, CDR2 SVGEGT. The CDR3 sequence is 16 residues long. V lost 3 bases and J 5 bases, leaving 17 bases between the germline ends. CDR3 in DNA: TGTGCCAGCAGTTATGGACCACCGGCTCTCCACAATGAGCAGTTCTTC. This translates into CASSYGPPALHNEQFF.

A few counts support this clonotype. The gene calls are TRBV5-8 and TRBJ2-1, with D tentatively TRBD1 (8 bases). V gave up 4 bases and J gave up 10 bases, with 21 bases separating them. Germline V gene data show CDR1 as SGHTS and CDR2 as YDEGEE. The CDR3 runs to 15 residues. DNA of the CDR3: TGTGCCAGCAGCGTGGACAGGGAGGGCTGGCGGGAGCAGTTCTTC. This encodes CASSVDREGWREQFF.

This clonotype was detected a few times. This chain joins TRBV6-2 or TRBV6-3 and TRBJ2-5, with 7 bases identical to TRBD1. Germline values: CDR1 MNHEY, CDR2 SVGEGT. This CDR3 is 13 amino acids long. V trimming: 7 bases; J trimming: 5 bases; junction bases outside the gene matches: 7. CDR3 protein: CASTRRGYETQYF. The CDR3 coding sequence is TGTGCCAGCACTCGCAGGGGGTATGAGACCCAGTACTTC.

J is TRBJ2-7 and V is TRBV4-3; D possibly uses TRBD1 or TRBD2 (5 bases each). The CDR3 has 17 residues. CDR1 is LGHNA, CDR2 YSLEER, per germline. V lost 1 base and J 3 bases, leaving 19 bases between the germline ends. The CDR3 DNA sequence: TGCGCCAGCAGCCAAGCACATTGGGACCGGGTTGACTACGAGCAGTACTTC. It encodes CASSQAHWDRVDYEQYF.

This chain uses TRBV12-3 or TRBV12-4 with TRBJ1-4; D gene ambiguous. V lost 6 bases to trimming and J lost 4 bases, with 12 bases between them. This CDR3 spans 14 amino acids. The CDR3 DNA is TGTGCCAGCAGCGCTGGGGTTGTTAATGAAAAACTGTTTTTT. This translates into CASSAGVVNEKLFF.

Many counts were recorded for this clonotype. The chain's CDR3 is CASSHDRGHPYEQYV. The CDR3 region has the DNA TGTGCCAGCAGCCACGACAGGGGCCATCCCTACGAGCAGTACGTC. This chain uses TRBV7-4 with TRBJ2-7, with 8 bases that match TRBD1. Germline CDR1 reads SGHVT; CDR2 reads SQSDAQ. The CDR3 has 15 residues. V gave up 5 bases and J gave up 2 bases; unmatched junction bases: 8.

This clonotype was observed a handful of times. The rearrangement joins TRBV20-1 to TRBJ2-7, with 9 bases that match TRBD1. CDR1 and CDR2 from the germline V gene are DFQATT and SNEGSKA (reference sequence). The V segment lost 6 bases and the J segment 1 base; nucleotides outside the gene matches: 7. The CDR3 totals 14 residues. This chain's CDR3 is CSARGTGISYEQYF. DNA of the CDR3: TGCAGTGCCCGCGGGACAGGGATTTCCTACGAGCAGTACTTC.

The sample holds a few counts of this clonotype. The gene calls are TRBV29-1 and TRBJ1-1; D call uncertain. Looked up from germline, CDR1 is SQVTM and CDR2 is ANQGSEA. CDR3 length equals 10 residues. V was pared by 7 bases and J by 0 bases, with 3 bases between. In DNA form, the CDR3 reads TGCAGCGGACTGAACACTGAAGCTTTCTTT. Amino acid sequence: CSGLNTEAFF.

In this sample, this clonotype turned up a few times. The rearrangement uses TRBV29-1 and TRBJ1-3; D is uncertain. CDR1 is SQVTM and CDR2 is ANQGSEA in the germline V gene. The CDR3 is 12 amino acids. V lost 2 bases and J 1 base, leaving 3 bases between the germline ends. The CDR3 region is CSVESSGNTIYF. The CDR3 DNA follows: TGCAGCGTTGAATCGTCTGGAAACACCATATATTTT.

The chain recombines TRBV20-1 with TRBJ1-2; D is unclear. CDR1 DFQATT and CDR2 SNEGSKA come from the germline V gene (reference sequence). Trimming took off 5 bases at V and 7 bases at J, with 17 bases between the two ends. This CDR3 region has 13 residues. DNA of the CDR3: TGCAGTGCTGGCGACCTGAGATCCGGTGGCTACACCTTC. This gives the protein CSAGDLRSGGYTF.